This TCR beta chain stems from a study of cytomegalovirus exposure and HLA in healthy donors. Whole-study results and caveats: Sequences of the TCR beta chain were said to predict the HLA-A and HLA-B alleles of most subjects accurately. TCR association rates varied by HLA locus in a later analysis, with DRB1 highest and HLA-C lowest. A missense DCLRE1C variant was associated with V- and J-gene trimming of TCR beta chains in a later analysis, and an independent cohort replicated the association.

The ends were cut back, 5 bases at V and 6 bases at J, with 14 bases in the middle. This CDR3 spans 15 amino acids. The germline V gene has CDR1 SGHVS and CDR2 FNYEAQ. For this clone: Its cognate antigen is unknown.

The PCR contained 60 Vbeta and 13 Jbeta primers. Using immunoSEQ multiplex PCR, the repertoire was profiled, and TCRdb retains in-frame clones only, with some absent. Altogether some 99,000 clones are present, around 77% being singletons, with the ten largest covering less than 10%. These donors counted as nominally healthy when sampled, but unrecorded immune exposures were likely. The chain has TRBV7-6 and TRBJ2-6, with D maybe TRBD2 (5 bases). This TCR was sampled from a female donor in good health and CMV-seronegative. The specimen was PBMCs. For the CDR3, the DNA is TGTGCCAGCAGCATATACCTTCGGGAGGCCAACGTCCTGACTTTC. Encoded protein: CASSIYLREANVLTF.